A single sample gave rise to the 21 T cell receptor beta chains below, sequenced in a study of T cell responses to AZD1222 COVID-19 vaccine. Sequencing was performed with immunoSEQ multiplex PCR; in TCRdb, only in-frame clones are kept and a portion is missing. Among fewer than 200,000 clones listed, under 95% were seen once. The material sequenced was peripheral blood, taken 28 days after the second AZD1222 dose. The origin of the receptors is an adult who received the AZD1222 COVID-19 vaccine.

This chain links TRBV5-6 with TRBJ1-6; 9 bases are shared with TRBD1. With 4 bases clipped from V and 7 bases from J, the junction kept 9 bases outside the gene matches. The CDR3 is 16 amino acids. Germline CDR1 reads SGHDT; CDR2 reads YYEEEE. DNA for the CDR3: TGTGCCAGCAGCGCCGGGACAGGGAGAAGAAATTCACCCCTCCACTTT. It encodes CASSAGTGRRNSPLHF.

The chain couples TRBV2 to TRBJ1-5; 8 bases line up with TRBD1. V lost 8 bases, J lost 4 bases, and 4 bases stayed unmatched. Germline CDR1 SNHLY, CDR2 FYNNEI. The CDR3 has 13 amino acids. The CDR3 coding sequence is TGTGCCAGCGGCCGGACAGGGAATCAGCCCCAGCATTTT. It codes for CASGRTGNQPQHF.

This chain uses TRBV4-1 with TRBJ1-4; no clear D. There are 13 residues in the CDR3. Trimming stripped 4 bases from V and 7 bases from J, with 10 bases between. Germline CDR1 is MGHRA and CDR2 is YSYEKL. CDR3 region: CASSPVIGEKLFF. CDR3 in DNA: TGCGCCAGCAGCCCGGTGATAGGTGAAAAACTGTTTTTT.

V and J are TRBV4-3 and TRBJ2-7; a possible D gene is TRBD2 (5 bases). The length of the CDR3 is 14 residues. The V end was cut by 2 bases, the J end by 5 bases, with 13 bases between. CDR1 LGHNA and CDR2 YSLEER come from the germline V gene. The CDR3 here is CASSQRGKINEQYF. CDR3 nucleotides: TGCGCCAGCAGCCAACGAGGGAAAATCAACGAGCAGTACTTC.

CDR3 region: CASSPRARDEKLFF. The CDR3 bases are TGTGCCAGCAGCCCTCGGGCCAGGGATGAAAAACTGTTTTTT. The chain uses TRBV7-9 and TRBJ1-4; D might be TRBD1 (5 bases). The CDR3 has 14 amino acids. The germline V gene encodes CDR1 SEHNR and CDR2 FQNEAQ (reference sequence). V was pared by 5 bases and J by 6 bases, with 13 bases between.

The V gene is TRBV6-2 or TRBV6-3, the J gene TRBJ2-7, with TRBD1 identical over 7 bases. Germline V gene sequence: CDR1 MNHEY, CDR2 SVGEGT. This CDR3 is built from 16 residues. J was trimmed by 6 bases and V by 4 bases; bases with no gene match: 15. The CDR3 nucleotides read TGTGCCAGCAGTTCGAGGACAGGATTAGGACCAGTCGAGCAGTACTTC. This codes for CASSSRTGLGPVEQYF.

The chain carries TRBV29-1 and TRBJ2-5, with D possibly matching TRBD1 (5 bases). V lost 5 bases and J lost 2, with 12 bases in between. The CDR3 runs to 13 residues. Germline V gives CDR1 SQVTM, CDR2 ANQGSEA. The DNA of the CDR3 is TGCAGCGTTTCAACAGGAGAACAAGAGACCCAGTACTTC. Amino acids: CSVSTGEQETQYF.

This chain uses TRBV6-5 with TRBJ1-5; possibly TRBD1 for D (6 bases). This CDR3 has 14 amino acids. Per the germline V gene, CDR1 is MNHEY and CDR2 is SVGAGI. The germline V and J ends were trimmed by 6 bases and 5 bases, with 14 bases remaining between them. Written as DNA, the CDR3 is TGTGCCAGCAGCCGCAGGGGACCTTATCAGCCCCAGCATTTT. Translation gives CASSRRGPYQPQHF.

The chain recombines TRBV4-1 with TRBJ1-1, with no clear D. Germline CDR1 MGHRA, CDR2 YSYEKL. This CDR3 is 13 amino acids long. The V end lost 2 bases, the J end lost 1 base, and 5 bases lay between the germline ends. This CDR3 is CASSQSRNTEAFF. CDR3 DNA sequence: TGCGCCAGCAGCCAATCTAGGAACACTGAAGCTTTCTTT.

The chain has TRBV7-9 and TRBJ2-7; 7 positions agree with TRBD1. Germline V gene data show CDR1 as SEHNR and CDR2 as FQNEAQ (reference sequence). With 5 bases clipped from V and 12 bases from J, the junction kept 10 bases outside the gene matches. The CDR3 consists of 12 residues. CDR3: CASSPGQEARYF. The CDR3 DNA follows: TGTGCCAGCAGCCCTGGACAGGAGGCAAGGTACTTC.

The chain links TRBV27 to TRBJ1-2; 7 bases align to TRBD1. This CDR3 is built from 15 residues. V trimming: 0 bases; J trimming: 5 bases; junction bases outside the gene matches: 6. CDR1 and CDR2 (germline): MNHEY, SMNVEV (reference sequence). CDR3 DNA: TGTGCCAGCAGTTTATCGTACAGGGGAGGTTATGGCTACACCTTC. The encoded protein is CASSLSYRGGYGYTF.

The gene calls are TRBV6-5 and TRBJ1-1; no definite D call. Per germline, CDR1 MNHEY and CDR2 SVGAGI. V gave up 3 bases and J gave up 5 bases, with 16 bases separating them. This CDR3 comprises 15 residues. DNA for the CDR3: TGTGCCAGCAGTTATGTCAGGAGGATGAGGACTGAAGCTTTCTTT. This gives the protein CASSYVRRMRTEAFF.

The chain links TRBV11-2 to TRBJ1-5; D uncertain. Trimming pared 0 bases from V and 6 bases from J, leaving 6 bases between. Germline-derived CDR1 and CDR2 are SGHAT and FQNNGV. The CDR3 has 13 amino acids. The CDR3 DNA is TGTGCCAGCAGCTTAGACGGAACTCAGCCCCAGCATTTT. This encodes CASSLDGTQPQHF.

The chain employs TRBV19 and TRBJ1-5, with 8 positions matching TRBD1. With 4 bases clipped from V and 2 bases from J, the junction kept 1 base outside the gene matches. Germline CDR1 is LNHDA and CDR2 is SQIVND (reference sequence). The CDR3 loop spans 14 amino acids. CDR3: CASSTTGGNQPQHF. DNA of the CDR3: TGTGCCAGTAGTACGACAGGGGGCAATCAGCCCCAGCATTTT.

The V call is TRBV19, the J call TRBJ1-1; D call uncertain. The length of the CDR3 is 13 residues. Germline V gene sequence: CDR1 LNHDA, CDR2 SQIVND (reference sequence). Trimming cost V 4 bases and J 1 base, with 7 bases left between them. The CDR3 here is CASSRLENTEAFF. The CDR3 nucleotides are TGTGCCAGTAGTAGACTAGAGAACACTGAAGCTTTCTTT.

CDR3 region: CATSDFGGGEQFF. DNA for the CDR3: TGTGCCACCAGTGATTTTGGCGGGGGTGAGCAGTTCTTC. J is TRBJ2-1 and V is TRBV24-1, with 7 nucleotides matching TRBD2. V shed 1 base, J shed 9 bases, and the junction held 2 bases outside the gene matches. Germline V lookup: CDR1 KGHDR, CDR2 SFDVKD. The CDR3 has 13 amino acids.

The chain uses TRBV21-1 and TRBJ1-1. TRBV21-1 is annotated as a pseudogene. The CDR3 totals 14 residues. CDR3 protein: CASSKSGKCTEAFF. The CDR3 nucleotides are TGTGCCAGCAGCAAATCGGGAAAGTGCACTGAAGCTTTCTTT.

Here the CDR3 reads CASSEGQYYTEAFF. The CDR3 DNA sequence: TGTGCCAGCAGTGAGGGACAATATTACACTGAAGCTTTCTTT. The chain is built from TRBV6-1 and TRBJ1-1; maybe TRBD1 (6 bases). The germline V gene encodes CDR1 MNHNS and CDR2 SASEGT. CDR3 length: 14 amino acids. The V and J ends lost 3 bases and 3 bases respectively, with 11 bases between them.

This chain joins TRBV6-5 and TRBJ1-1, with D tentatively TRBD1 (5 bases). CDR3 size: 15 residues. Germline values: CDR1 MNHEY, CDR2 SVGAGI. V was cut by 5 bases and J by 3 bases, with 16 bases left in between. This CDR3 reads CASSTWNRLHTEAFF. CDR3 DNA: TGTGCCAGCAGTACCTGGAACAGGTTGCACACTGAAGCTTTCTTT.

The rearrangement uses TRBV7-9 and TRBJ1-5; 7 bases are shared with TRBD1. Germline-derived CDR1 and CDR2 are SEHNR and FQNEAQ (reference sequence). V gave up 5 bases and J gave up 7 bases; unmatched junction bases: 11. The CDR3 has 15 residues. The CDR3 DNA sequence: TGTGCCAGCAGCCGATATGAGGGGGCATGGCAGCCCCAGCATTTT. This translates into CASSRYEGAWQPQHF.

The chain is built from TRBV6-1 and TRBJ2-7; 7 bases fit TRBD2. Germline V gene data show CDR1 as MNHNS and CDR2 as SASEGT. V lost 4 bases and J lost 3; bases outside the gene matches: 15. This CDR3 is 17 amino acids long. This chain's CDR3 is CASSAATGGRRGYEQYF. Here the CDR3 DNA reads TGTGCCAGCAGTGCTGCGACCGGGGGGAGGAGGGGCTACGAGCAGTACTTC.